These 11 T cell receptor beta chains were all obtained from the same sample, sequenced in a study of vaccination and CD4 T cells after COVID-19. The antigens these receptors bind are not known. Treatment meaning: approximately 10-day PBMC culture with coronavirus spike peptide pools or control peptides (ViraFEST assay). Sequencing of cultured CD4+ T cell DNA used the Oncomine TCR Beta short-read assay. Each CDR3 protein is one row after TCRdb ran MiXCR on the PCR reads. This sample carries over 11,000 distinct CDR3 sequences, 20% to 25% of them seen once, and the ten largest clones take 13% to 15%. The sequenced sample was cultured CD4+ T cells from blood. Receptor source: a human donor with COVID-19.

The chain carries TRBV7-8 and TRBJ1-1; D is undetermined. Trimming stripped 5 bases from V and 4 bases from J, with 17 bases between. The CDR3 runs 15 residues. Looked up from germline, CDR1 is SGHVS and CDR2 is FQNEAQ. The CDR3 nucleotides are TGTGCCAGCAGCAGAAGTCAGACTCGTGCCACTGAAGCTTTCTTT. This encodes CASSRSQTRATEAFF.

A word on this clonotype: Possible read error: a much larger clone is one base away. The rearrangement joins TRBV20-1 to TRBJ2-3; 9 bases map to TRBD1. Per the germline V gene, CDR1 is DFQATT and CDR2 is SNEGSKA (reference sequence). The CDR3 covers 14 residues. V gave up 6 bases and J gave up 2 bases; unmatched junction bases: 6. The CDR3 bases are TGCAGTGCAATCCACAGGGGGCTCACAGATACGCAGTATTTT. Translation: CSAIHRGLTDTQYF.

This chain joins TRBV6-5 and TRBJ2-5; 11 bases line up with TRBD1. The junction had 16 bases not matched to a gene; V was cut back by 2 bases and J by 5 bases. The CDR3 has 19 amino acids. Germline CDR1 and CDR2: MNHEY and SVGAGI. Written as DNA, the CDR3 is TGTGCCAGCAGTTACCAGGTCGGACAGGGGGCGTGGGTTTGGGAGACCCAGTACTTC. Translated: CASSYQVGQGAWVWETQYF.

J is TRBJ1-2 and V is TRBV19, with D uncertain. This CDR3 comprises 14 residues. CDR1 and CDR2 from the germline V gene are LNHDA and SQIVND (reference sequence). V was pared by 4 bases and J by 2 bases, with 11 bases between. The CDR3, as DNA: TGTGCCAGTAGTACCTCGACGGTAAACTATGGCTACACCTTC. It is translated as CASSTSTVNYGYTF. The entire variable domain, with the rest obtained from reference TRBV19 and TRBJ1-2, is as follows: DGGITQSPKYLFRKEGQNVTLSCEQNLNHDAMYWYRQDPGQGLRLIYYSQIVNDFQKGDIAEGYSVSREKKESFPLTVTSAQKNPTAFYLCASSTSTVNYGYTFGSGTRLTVV.

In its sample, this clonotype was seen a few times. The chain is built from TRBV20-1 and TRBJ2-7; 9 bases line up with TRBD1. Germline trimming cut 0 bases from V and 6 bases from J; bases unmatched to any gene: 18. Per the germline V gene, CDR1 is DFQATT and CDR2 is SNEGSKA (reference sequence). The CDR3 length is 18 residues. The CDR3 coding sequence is TGCAGTGCTAGAGATATTCCCATCGCCGGGACAGGGAGTCGCGAGCAGTACTTC. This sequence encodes CSARDIPIAGTGSREQYF.

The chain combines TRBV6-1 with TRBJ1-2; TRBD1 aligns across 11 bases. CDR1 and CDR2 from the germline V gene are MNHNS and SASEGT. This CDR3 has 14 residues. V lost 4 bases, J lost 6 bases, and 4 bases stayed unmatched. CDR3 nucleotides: TGTGCCAGCAGTGGGACAGGGGGCCCCAATGGCTACACCTTC. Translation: CASSGTGGPNGYTF.

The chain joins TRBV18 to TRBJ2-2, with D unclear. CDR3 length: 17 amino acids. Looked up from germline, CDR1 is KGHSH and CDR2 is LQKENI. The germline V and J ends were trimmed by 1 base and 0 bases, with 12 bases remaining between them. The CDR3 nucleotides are TGTGCCAGCTCACCACGAGATCTAGGGACGAACACCGGGGAGCTGTTTTTT. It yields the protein CASSPRDLGTNTGELFF. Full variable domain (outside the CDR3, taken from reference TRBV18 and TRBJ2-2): NAGVMQNPRHLVRRRGQEARLRCSPMKGHSHVYWYRQLPEEGLKFMVYLQKENIIDESGMPKERFSAEFPKEGPSILRIQQVVRGDSAAYFCASSPRDLGTNTGELFFGEGSRLTVL.

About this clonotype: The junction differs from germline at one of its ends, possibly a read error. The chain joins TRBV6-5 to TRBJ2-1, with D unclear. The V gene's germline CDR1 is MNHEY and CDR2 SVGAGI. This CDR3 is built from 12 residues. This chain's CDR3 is CASSYTPTPLNF. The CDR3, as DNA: TGTGCCAGCAGTTACACACCGACCCCGTTGAACTTC.

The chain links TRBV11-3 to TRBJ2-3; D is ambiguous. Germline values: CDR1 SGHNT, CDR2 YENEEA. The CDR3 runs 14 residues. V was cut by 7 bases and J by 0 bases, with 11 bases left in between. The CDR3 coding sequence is TGTGCCAGCACCCTAAACCCCAGCACAGATACGCAGTATTTT. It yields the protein CASTLNPSTDTQYF.

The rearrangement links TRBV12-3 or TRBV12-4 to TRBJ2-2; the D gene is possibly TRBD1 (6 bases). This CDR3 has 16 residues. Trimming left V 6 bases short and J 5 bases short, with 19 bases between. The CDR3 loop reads CASSPGQLLITGELFF. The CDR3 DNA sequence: TGTGCCAGCAGCCCCGGACAGTTACTTATTACCGGGGAGCTGTTTTTT.

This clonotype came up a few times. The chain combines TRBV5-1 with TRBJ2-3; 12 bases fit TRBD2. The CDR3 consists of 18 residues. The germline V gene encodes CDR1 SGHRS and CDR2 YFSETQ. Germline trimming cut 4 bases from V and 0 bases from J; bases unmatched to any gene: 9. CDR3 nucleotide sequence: TGCGCCAGCAGCGTACTAGCGGGGGGCCTAGCTAGCACAGATACGCAGTATTTT. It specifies CASSVLAGGLASTDTQYF.